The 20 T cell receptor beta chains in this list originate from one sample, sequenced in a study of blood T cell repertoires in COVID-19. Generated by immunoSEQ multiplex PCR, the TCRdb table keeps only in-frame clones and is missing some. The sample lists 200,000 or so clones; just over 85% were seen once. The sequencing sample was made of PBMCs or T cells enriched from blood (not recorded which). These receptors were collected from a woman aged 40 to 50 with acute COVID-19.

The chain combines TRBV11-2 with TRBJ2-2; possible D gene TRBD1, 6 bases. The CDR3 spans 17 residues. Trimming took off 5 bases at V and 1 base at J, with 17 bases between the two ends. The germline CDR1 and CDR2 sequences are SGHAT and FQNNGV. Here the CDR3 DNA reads TGTGCCAGCAGCCCGTCCCCGAGGGGGAAGAACACCGGGGAGCTGTTTTTT. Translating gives CASSPSPRGKNTGELFF. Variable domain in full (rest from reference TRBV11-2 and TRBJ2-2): EAGVAQSPRYKIIEKRQSVAFWCNPISGHATLYWYQQILGQGPKLLIQFQNNGVVDDSQLPKDRFSAERLKGVDSTLKIQPAKLEDSAVYLCASSPSPRGKNTGELFFGEGSRLTVL.

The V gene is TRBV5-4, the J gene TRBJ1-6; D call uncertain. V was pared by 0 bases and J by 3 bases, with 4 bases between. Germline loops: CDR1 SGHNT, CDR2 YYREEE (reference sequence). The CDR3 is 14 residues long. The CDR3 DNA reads TGTGCCAGCAGCTTGGACAGCTATAATTCACCCCTCCACTTT. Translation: CASSLDSYNSPLHF.

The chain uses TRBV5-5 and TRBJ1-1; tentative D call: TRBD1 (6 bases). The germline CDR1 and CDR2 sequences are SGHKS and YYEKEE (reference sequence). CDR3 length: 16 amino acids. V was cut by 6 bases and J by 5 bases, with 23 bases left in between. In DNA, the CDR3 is TGTGCCAGCACCAGCTTCCACCTACAGGGCTCTACTGAAGCTTTCTTT. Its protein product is CASTSFHLQGSTEAFF.

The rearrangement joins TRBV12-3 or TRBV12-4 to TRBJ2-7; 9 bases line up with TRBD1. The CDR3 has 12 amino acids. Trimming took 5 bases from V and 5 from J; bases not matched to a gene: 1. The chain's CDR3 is CASSRDRDEQYF. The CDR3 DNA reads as TGTGCCAGCAGTCGGGACAGGGACGAGCAGTACTTC.

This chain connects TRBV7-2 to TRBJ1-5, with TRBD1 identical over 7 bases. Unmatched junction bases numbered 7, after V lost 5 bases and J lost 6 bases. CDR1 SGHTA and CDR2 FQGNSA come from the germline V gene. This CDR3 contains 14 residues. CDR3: CASSLTGAGQPQHF. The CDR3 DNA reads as TGTGCCAGCAGCCTCACAGGGGCGGGTCAGCCCCAGCATTTT.

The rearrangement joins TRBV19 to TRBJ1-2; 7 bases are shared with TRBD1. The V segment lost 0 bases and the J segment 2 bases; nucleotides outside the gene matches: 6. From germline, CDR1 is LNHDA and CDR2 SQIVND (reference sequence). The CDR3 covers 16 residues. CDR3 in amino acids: CASSIDLQGGNYGYTF. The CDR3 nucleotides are TGTGCCAGTAGTATAGATCTGCAGGGGGGCAACTATGGCTACACCTTC.

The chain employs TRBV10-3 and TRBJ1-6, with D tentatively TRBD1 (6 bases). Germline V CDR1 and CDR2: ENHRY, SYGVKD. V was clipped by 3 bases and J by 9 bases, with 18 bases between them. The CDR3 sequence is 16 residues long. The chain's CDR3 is CAISDDTLIGGSPLHF. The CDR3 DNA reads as TGTGCCATCAGTGATGACACACTGATAGGGGGTTCACCCCTCCACTTT.

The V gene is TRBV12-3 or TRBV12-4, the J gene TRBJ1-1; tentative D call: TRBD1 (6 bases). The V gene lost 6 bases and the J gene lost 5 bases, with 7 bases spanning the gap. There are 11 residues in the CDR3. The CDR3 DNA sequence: TGTGCCAGCAGAAGGGGGACTGAAGCTTTCTTT. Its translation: CASRRGTEAFF.

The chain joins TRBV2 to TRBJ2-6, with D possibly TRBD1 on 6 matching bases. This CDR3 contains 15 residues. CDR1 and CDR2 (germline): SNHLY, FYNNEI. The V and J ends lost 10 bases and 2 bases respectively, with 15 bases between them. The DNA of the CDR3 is TGTGCCATACCCCCCTCAGGGGCTGGGGCCAACGTCCTGACTTTC. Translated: CAIPPSGAGANVLTF.

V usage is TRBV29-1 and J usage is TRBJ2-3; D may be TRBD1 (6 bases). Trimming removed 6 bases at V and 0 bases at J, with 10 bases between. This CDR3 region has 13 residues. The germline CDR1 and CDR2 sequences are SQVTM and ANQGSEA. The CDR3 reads CSVSGQSTDTQYF. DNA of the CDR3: TGCAGCGTATCAGGACAGAGCACAGATACGCAGTATTTT.

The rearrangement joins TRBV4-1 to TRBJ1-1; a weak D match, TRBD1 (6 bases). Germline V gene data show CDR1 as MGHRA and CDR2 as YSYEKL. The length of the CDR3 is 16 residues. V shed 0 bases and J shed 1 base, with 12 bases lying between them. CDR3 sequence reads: CASSQDADRQNTEAFF. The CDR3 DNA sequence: TGCGCCAGCAGCCAAGACGCAGACAGGCAGAACACTGAAGCTTTCTTT.

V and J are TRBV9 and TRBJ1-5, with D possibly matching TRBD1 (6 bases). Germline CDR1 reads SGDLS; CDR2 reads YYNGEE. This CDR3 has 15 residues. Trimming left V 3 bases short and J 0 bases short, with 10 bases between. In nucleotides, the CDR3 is TGTGCCAGCAGCGCCGGGGACATTAGCAATCAGCCCCAGCATTTT. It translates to CASSAGDISNQPQHF.

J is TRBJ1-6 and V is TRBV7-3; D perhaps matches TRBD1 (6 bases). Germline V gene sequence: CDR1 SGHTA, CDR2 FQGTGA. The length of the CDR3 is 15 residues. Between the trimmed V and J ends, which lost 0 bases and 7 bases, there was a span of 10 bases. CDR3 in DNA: TGTGCCAGCAGCTTAACGGACAGTTTAAATTCACCCCTCCACTTT. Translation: CASSLTDSLNSPLHF.

CDR3 DNA: TGTGCCAGCAGCGTAGCGGACAGGGGTCTCGCTGGCTACACCTTC. Encoded protein: CASSVADRGLAGYTF. The chain uses TRBV9 and TRBJ1-2, with 9 bases lining up with TRBD1. Looked up from germline, CDR1 is SGDLS and CDR2 is YYNGEE. This CDR3 region has 15 residues. Germline trimming cut 0 bases from V and 7 bases from J; bases unmatched to any gene: 7.

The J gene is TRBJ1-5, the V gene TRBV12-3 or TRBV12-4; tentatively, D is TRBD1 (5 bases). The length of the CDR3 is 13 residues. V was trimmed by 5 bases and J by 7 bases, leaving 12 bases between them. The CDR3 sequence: CASSGGGIQPQHF. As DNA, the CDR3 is TGTGCCAGCAGTGGGGGGGGAATACAGCCCCAGCATTTT.

CDR3 nucleotide sequence: TGTGCCAGCAGTCCAAGAGGACAGGTCAGCAATCAGCCCCAGCATTTT. As protein: CASSPRGQVSNQPQHF. The chain joins TRBV28 to TRBJ1-5, with 7 bases that match TRBD1. J was trimmed by 1 base and V by 5 bases; bases with no gene match: 8. This CDR3 is built from 16 residues. Germline V gives CDR1 MDHEN, CDR2 SYDVKM.

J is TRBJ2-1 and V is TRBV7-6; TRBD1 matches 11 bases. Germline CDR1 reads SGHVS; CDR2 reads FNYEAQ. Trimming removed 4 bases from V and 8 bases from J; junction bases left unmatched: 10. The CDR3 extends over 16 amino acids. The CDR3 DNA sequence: TGTGCCAGCAGCTCCCAGACCGGACAGGGGGCCTATGAGCAGTTCTTC. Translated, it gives CASSSQTGQGAYEQFF.

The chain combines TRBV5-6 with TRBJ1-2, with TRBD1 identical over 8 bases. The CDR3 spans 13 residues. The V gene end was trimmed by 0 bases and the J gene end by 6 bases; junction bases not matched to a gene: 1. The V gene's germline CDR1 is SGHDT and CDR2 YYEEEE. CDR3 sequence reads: CASSLVDRDGYTF. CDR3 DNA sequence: TGTGCCAGCAGCTTGGTGGACAGGGATGGCTACACCTTC.

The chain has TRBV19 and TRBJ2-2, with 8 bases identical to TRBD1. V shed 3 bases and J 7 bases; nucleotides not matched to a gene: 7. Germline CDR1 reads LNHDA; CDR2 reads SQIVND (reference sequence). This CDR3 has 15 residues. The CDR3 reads CASSMGQGAGGELFF. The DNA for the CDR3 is TGTGCCAGTAGTATGGGGCAGGGGGCCGGCGGGGAGCTGTTTTTT.

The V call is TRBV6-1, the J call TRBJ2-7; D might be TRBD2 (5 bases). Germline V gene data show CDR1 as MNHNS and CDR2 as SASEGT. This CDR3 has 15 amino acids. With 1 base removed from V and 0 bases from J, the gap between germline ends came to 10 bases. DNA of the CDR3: TGTGCCAGCAGTGAAGTCAGCGGAAGCTCCTACGAGCAGTACGTC. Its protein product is CASSEVSGSSYEQYV.